This TCR beta chain was found in a study of graft-versus-host responses after intestinal transplantation. Overall study context: Each patient got anti-thymocyte globulin induction, then tacrolimus and steroids for about 3 years. General study findings and limits: Those patients showing graft-donor T cell macrochimerism displayed high graft-versus-host to host-versus-graft clonal ratios in allografts. Some GvH clones appeared in ileal mucosa or blood before recipient bone marrow. Maximum circulating GvH clone levels tracked with early post-transplant HvG decreases.

Trimming removed 4 bases from V and 6 bases from J; junction bases left unmatched: 6. The CDR3 extends over 13 amino acids. Germline-derived CDR1 and CDR2 are SQVTM and ANQGSEA. TCRdb's copy holds only in-frame clones and misses some; the assay was immunoSEQ multiplex PCR. The table lists around 100,000 clones, 91% of them singletons. Of note for this clone: What it binds is not known.

Source: unstimulated CD4+ T cells sorted from spleen or lymph node cells, taken before transplant. The TCR originated in a human donor who was the organ donor for an intestinal transplant. This chain uses TRBV29-1 with TRBJ2-3; 8 nucleotides align to TRBD1. CDR3 amino acids: CSVGQGQADTQYF. In DNA, the CDR3 is TGCAGCGTTGGACAGGGGCAGGCGGATACGCAGTATTTT.